This is a list of T cell receptor beta chains from one sample in a study of shared clonotypes between healthy human individuals. The method was immunoSEQ multiplex PCR; TCRdb's version includes in-frame clones alone and lacks a portion of them. The data hold more than 2 million clones, with 95% observed a single time. The specimen was naive CD4+ T cells sorted from blood. The receptor source for this set is a man younger than 35 in good health. The CDR3 runs from the conserved cysteine through the conserved F or W. Each record gives: J gene, V gene, clone size, CDR3 protein. A row's size may be missing; if present it is once, few, many or a size class.

TRBJ1-1 | TRBV5-4 | NA | CASSPGEGLSEAFF
TRBJ1-2 | TRBV30 | NA | CAWSKGPTYGYTF
TRBJ2-5 | TRBV5-1 | NA | CASSPSGTAGQETQYF
TRBJ2-7 | TRBV19 | NA | CASSPQGALGYEQYF
TRBJ2-4 | TRBV4-1 | NA | CASSQEGLPGDIQYF
TRBJ2-5 | TRBV30 | NA | CAWRLEETQYF
TRBJ2-5 | TRBV18 | once | CASSPPGQGTQETQYF
TRBJ2-2 | TRBV5-6 | NA | CASSLDRGQNGELFF
TRBJ2-1 | TRBV6-4 | NA | CASSGQGSSHEQFF
TRBJ1-2 | TRBV19 | NA | CASNQGGYGYTF
TRBJ2-7 | TRBV29-1 | NA | CSAGGGTGDEQYF
TRBJ2-1 | TRBV7-8 | once | CASSPGLAGGTITLSYNEQFF
TRBJ2-7 | TRBV11-2 | NA | CASSPRLAGRKVPYEQYF
TRBJ2-3 | TRBV2 | NA | CASIRGRNTDTQYF
TRBJ1-3 | TRBV25-1 | NA | CASSPHQGFHSGNTIYF
TRBJ1-2 | TRBV6-1 | once | CASSEVKVPYGYTF
TRBJ2-6 | TRBV19 | NA | CASSTTGTGSSGANVLTF
TRBJ2-1 | TRBV20-1 | NA | CSPFYNEQFF
TRBJ1-6 | TRBV10-3 | NA | CAISDHSYNSPLHF
TRBJ2-5 | TRBV7-3 | NA | CARDQDDYTQETQYF
TRBJ2-1 | TRBV18 | NA | CASSQTSGNNEQFF
TRBJ2-1 | TRBV27 | NA | CASSLSGSASNEQFF
TRBJ2-7 | TRBV11-2 | NA | CASSLVGQGKYF
TRBJ2-5 | TRBV11-2 | NA | CASSLAGGRETQYF
TRBJ2-6 | TRBV18 | NA | CASSGGPGANVLTF
TRBJ1-3 | TRBV7-8 | NA | CASSSGAAGSGNTIYF
TRBJ1-2 | TRBV15 | NA | CATSRDPTGSVGYTF
TRBJ2-7 | TRBV11-3 | NA | CASSHTGTGVGNEQYF
TRBJ2-4 | TRBV30 | NA | CAWSVNRKNIQYF
TRBJ2-7 | TRBV5-1 | NA | CASSLGTGEQYF
TRBJ2-7 | TRBV5-1 | NA | CASSLGLADGYEQYF
TRBJ2-1 | TRBV30 | NA | CAWSVRQGDEQFF
TRBJ1-2 | TRBV5-4 | NA | CASRRTGGYGYTF
TRBJ1-3 | TRBV5-1 | NA | CASSPEEPGNTIYF
TRBJ2-1 | TRBV4-1 | NA | CASTLTGSRVKGNEQFF
TRBJ1-4 | TRBV28 | NA | CASSLSGPDNEKLFF
TRBJ2-1 | TRBV5-4 | NA | CASSFADRDYNEQFF
TRBJ2-3 | TRBV2 | NA | CASSDPGDTQYF
TRBJ1-1 | TRBV5-1 | NA | CASSGTGVVNTEAFF
TRBJ2-2 | TRBV29-1 | NA | CSVVDRGGGELFF
TRBJ1-1 | TRBV25-1 | once | CASSGGLTGAEAFF
TRBJ2-5 | TRBV11-2 | NA | CASSLVAGAQETQYF
TRBJ2-1 | TRBV7-9 | NA | CASSGPSGGNEQFF
TRBJ2-1 | TRBV2 | once | CASSKNSNEQFF
TRBJ1-1 | TRBV11-2 | NA | CASSLTGGRGNTEAFF
TRBJ1-5 | TRBV7-2 | NA | CASSSGVSNQPQHF
TRBJ2-7 | TRBV27 | NA | CASSFVTAGGYEQYF